This TCR beta chain originates from a study of blood T cell repertoires in COVID-19. Looking at the study overall: The cDNA or gDNA used as material had been derived from T cells, B-cell-depleted T cells, or PBMCs.

To note about this clone: Other DNA variants within this sample encode the same CDR3.

The germline V gene has CDR1 LNHNV and CDR2 YYDKDF (reference sequence). J lost 6 bases, V lost 0 bases, and 6 bases had no gene match. This CDR3 contains 16 residues. Method: immunoSEQ multiplex PCR; TCRdb's copy keeps in-frame clones and lacks some. Counted here are about 220,000 clones, around 84% occurring once; the ten biggest clones make up nearly 20%. The genes are TRBV15 and TRBJ2-3; 10 bases are shared with TRBD2. This clonotype was obtained from a man aged 30 to 39 with active or convalescent COVID-19. The sequencing sample was made of peripheral blood. CDR3 nucleotides: TGTGCCACCAGCAGAGATTTAAGCGGGGGGGCCGATACGCAGTATTTT. This translates into CATSRDLSGGADTQYF.